What follows are 19 T cell receptor beta chains derived from one specimen sequenced in a study of cytomegalovirus exposure and HLA in healthy donors (TCRdb year 2017). Libraries were prepared through the immunoSEQ multiplex PCR assay. A mixture of 60 forward primers for TCR Vbeta segments and 13 reverse primers for TCR Jbeta segments was used in the multiplex PCR. TCRdb mirrors the immuneACCESS table, restricted to in-frame sequences. Some clones are absent from its copies; in checked studies, under half trace to an unresolved V gene, and the reason for the others is unknown. For this sample the table gives about 180,000 clones, of which over 75% were detected only once. Under 0.6% of the sample is in the top ten clones. Sequenced material: PBMCs. Receptors originate from a woman between 50 and 59 years old in good health and CMV-seronegative.

This clone was counted only a few times. The V gene is TRBV7-8, the J gene TRBJ1-2; 8 nucleotides match TRBD1. The CDR3 is 17 amino acids. With 4 bases clipped from V and 0 bases from J, the junction kept 10 bases outside the gene matches. The germline V gene has CDR1 SGHVS and CDR2 FQNEAQ. CDR3 DNA sequence: TGTGCCAGCAGCTCGGTGGTGACAGGGGAAACTAACTATGGCTACACCTTC. Amino acid sequence: CASSSVVTGETNYGYTF.

This chain uses TRBV7-2 with TRBJ2-7; maybe TRBD2 (5 bases). CDR1 is SGHTA and CDR2 is FQGNSA in the germline V gene. V lost 2 bases to trimming and J lost 2 bases, with 7 bases between them. The CDR3 spans 13 residues. CDR3 in amino acids: CASSLSGAYEQYF. The CDR3 region has the DNA TGTGCCAGCAGCTTAAGCGGTGCCTACGAGCAGTACTTC.

In this sample, this clone turned up a few times. The chain recombines TRBV28 with TRBJ1-4; 12 positions match TRBD1. This CDR3 spans 21 amino acids. Per the germline V gene, CDR1 is MDHEN and CDR2 is SYDVKM. V trimming: 5 bases; J trimming: 1 base; junction bases outside the gene matches: 17. This chain's CDR3 is CASSNPRAWGQGAVTNEKLFF. CDR3 in DNA: TGTGCCAGCAGTAATCCACGAGCCTGGGGACAGGGGGCTGTAACTAATGAAAAACTGTTTTTT. The full variable domain, completed using reference TRBV28 and TRBJ1-4, is DVKVTQSSRYLVKRTGEKVFLECVQDMDHENMFWYRQDPGLGLRLIYFSYDVKMKEKGDIPEGYSVSREKKERFSLILESASTNQTSMYLCASSNPRAWGQGAVTNEKLFFGSGTQLSVL.

The rearrangement links TRBV5-1 to TRBJ2-7; 10 bases agree with TRBD1. The CDR3 loop spans 14 amino acids. V shed 9 bases, J shed 4 bases, and the junction held 10 bases outside the gene matches. Germline V lookup: CDR1 SGHRS, CDR2 YFSETQ. CDR3 in amino acids: CATRLGTGVYEQYF. In DNA, the CDR3 is TGCGCCACCCGACTCGGGACAGGGGTTTACGAGCAGTACTTC.

Only a few counts were recorded for this clone. V and J are TRBV7-9 and TRBJ2-2, with a tentative D call TRBD1 (5 bases). The CDR3 sequence is 15 residues long. With 2 bases removed from V and 6 bases from J, the gap between germline ends came to 13 bases. Germline CDR1 reads SEHNR; CDR2 reads FQNEAQ (reference sequence). CDR3 nucleotide sequence: TGTGCCAGCAGCTTAAGGGGTAATCTAGCCGGGGAGCTGTTTTTT. Its translation: CASSLRGNLAGELFF.

The rearrangement joins TRBV28 to TRBJ1-2, with a tentative D call TRBD1 (5 bases). This CDR3 region has 13 residues. Germline V gene lookup returns CDR1 MDHEN and CDR2 SYDVKM. Trimming stripped 2 bases from V and 7 bases from J, with 11 bases between. CDR3 DNA sequence: TGTGCCAGCAGTTTAACAGGCTCCGGTGGCTACACCTTC. It yields the protein CASSLTGSGGYTF.

The V call is TRBV5-1, the J call TRBJ2-4, with 8 positions matching TRBD2. The CDR3 is 14 amino acids. Germline CDR1 reads SGHRS; CDR2 reads YFSETQ. V lost 4 bases and J lost 7; bases outside the gene matches: 7. The CDR3 DNA is TGCGCCAGCAGCCAGGGACTAGAGAGGAACATTCAGTACTTC. Its protein is CASSQGLERNIQYF.

The chain carries TRBV4-3 and TRBJ2-3; 7 nucleotides align to TRBD1. The CDR3 consists of 18 residues. V dropped 8 bases and J dropped 2; count of bases not matched to a gene: 19. Germline CDR1 LGHNA, CDR2 YSLEER. CDR3: CASPLGTGDTKLTDTQYF. Written as DNA, the CDR3 is TGCGCCAGCCCGTTAGGAACAGGGGACACAAAACTCACAGATACGCAGTATTTT.

CDR3 loop: CATSTRLAGGADTQYF. CDR3 in DNA: TGTGCCACCAGCACCCGACTAGCGGGGGGGGCAGATACGCAGTATTTT. This chain uses TRBV15 with TRBJ2-3; 14 bases agree with TRBD2. The CDR3 extends over 16 amino acids. V dropped 4 bases and J dropped 4; count of bases not matched to a gene: 4. Germline V gene lookup returns CDR1 LNHNV and CDR2 YYDKDF (reference sequence).

This chain links TRBV28 with TRBJ1-2, with TRBD1 matching 9 bases. Germline V gene data show CDR1 as MDHEN and CDR2 as SYDVKM. The CDR3 spans 15 residues. The trim removed 4 bases at V and 7 bases at J, leaving 10 bases unmatched. CDR3 in amino acids: CASSSMATGGVGYTF. CDR3 DNA: TGTGCCAGCAGTTCGATGGCCACAGGGGGCGTTGGCTACACCTTC.

The chain employs TRBV7-2 and TRBJ2-1, with 9 bases matching TRBD2. Trimming cost V 4 bases and J 5 bases; bases outside gene matches: 6. CDR3 length: 15 residues. The germline CDR1 and CDR2 sequences are SGHTA and FQGNSA. This CDR3 reads CASSWLAGLNNEQFF. The CDR3 coding sequence is TGTGCCAGCAGCTGGCTAGCGGGGCTCAACAATGAGCAGTTCTTC.

V usage is TRBV5-1 and J usage is TRBJ2-3; no clear D. This CDR3 comprises 13 residues. Trimming shortened V by 1 base and J by 4 bases, and 7 bases separated the two germline ends. Germline-derived CDR1 and CDR2 are SGHRS and YFSETQ. The CDR3 reads CASSLLVADTQYF. In DNA form, the CDR3 reads TGCGCCAGCAGCTTGTTAGTCGCAGATACGCAGTATTTT.

The V gene is TRBV5-1, the J gene TRBJ2-2; D is ambiguous. Between the trimmed V and J ends, which lost 4 bases and 5 bases, there was a span of 18 bases. CDR3 length equals 16 residues. The germline V gene encodes CDR1 SGHRS and CDR2 YFSETQ. CDR3 protein: CASSHARSRETGELFF. CDR3 DNA: TGCGCCAGCAGCCACGCCCGCTCCCGAGAAACCGGGGAGCTGTTTTTT.

The gene calls are TRBV1 and TRBJ2-1; the table assigns TRBD2, which was not confirmed against the DNA. TRBV1 is a pseudogene segment. The CDR3 contains 16 residues. CDR3 residues: CTSSQGSGGSYNEQFF. The CDR3 nucleotides read TGCACCAGCAGCCAAGGTAGCGGGGGATCCTACAATGAGCAGTTCTTC.

The chain recombines TRBV2 with TRBJ1-1; D possibly corresponds to TRBD1 (6 bases). The germline V gene has CDR1 SNHLY and CDR2 FYNNEI. The CDR3 totals 14 residues. Trimming removed 5 bases at V and 1 base at J, with 11 bases between. The CDR3 is CASSSQTGNTEAFF. The CDR3 coding sequence is TGTGCCAGCAGTTCCCAGACAGGGAACACTGAAGCTTTCTTT.

The chain employs TRBV18 and TRBJ1-4; 10 bases agree with TRBD1. Trimming took 5 bases from V and 2 from J; bases not matched to a gene: 14. The CDR3 runs 19 residues. Per the germline V gene, CDR1 is KGHSH and CDR2 is LQKENI. CDR3 DNA: TGTGCCAGCTCATTAAATCAGGCGGGACAGGGGCCGACTAATGAAAAACTGTTTTTT. It encodes CASSLNQAGQGPTNEKLFF.

V is TRBV4-1 and J is TRBJ2-1, with TRBD2 identical over 9 bases. The V gene's germline CDR1 is MGHRA and CDR2 YSYEKL. This CDR3 contains 15 residues. V shed 4 bases and J 4 bases; nucleotides not matched to a gene: 5. The CDR3 reads CASSPPGLAYNEQFF. For the CDR3, the DNA is TGCGCCAGCAGCCCACCGGGACTAGCTTACAATGAGCAGTTCTTC.

This clone was detected once. The chain uses TRBV9 and TRBJ2-1; a weak D match, TRBD2 (5 bases). V was pared by 4 bases and J by 6 bases, with 8 bases between. The CDR3 has 12 residues. Germline values: CDR1 SGDLS, CDR2 YYNGEE. CDR3 nucleotide sequence: TGTGCCAGCAGCCCGGGGAGCAATGAGCAGTTCTTC. Translation: CASSPGSNEQFF.

J is TRBJ1-4 and V is TRBV6-1; possible D gene TRBD1, 5 bases. Deletions cut 3 bases from V and 10 bases from J, with 12 bases between. This CDR3 comprises 13 residues. Germline V lookup: CDR1 MNHNS, CDR2 SASEGT. The CDR3 loop is CASSEDPGGKLFF. Written as DNA, the CDR3 is TGTGCCAGCAGTGAGGACCCCGGGGGAAAACTGTTTTTT.